The 9 T cell receptor beta chains given below trace back to one sample, sequenced in a study of T cell responses to AZD1222 COVID-19 vaccine. Assay: immunoSEQ multiplex PCR; the TCRdb copy retains only in-frame clones and omits some. The sample lists around 140,000 clones, about nine tenths seen once, with under 1.2% in the top ten. The sample here was peripheral blood, taken 28 days after the second AZD1222 dose. The receptors originated from an adult who received the AZD1222 COVID-19 vaccine.

This chain uses TRBV4-1 with TRBJ2-2; 9 positions agree with TRBD1. Germline values: CDR1 MGHRA, CDR2 YSYEKL. The CDR3 contains 15 residues. V lost 2 bases, J lost 11 bases, and 9 bases stayed unmatched. CDR3 protein: CASSQPDRGVQELFF. CDR3 coding DNA: TGCGCCAGCAGCCAACCAGACAGGGGGGTTCAAGAGCTGTTTTTT.

V and J are TRBV5-4 and TRBJ2-1; D is possibly TRBD2 (6 bases). The CDR3 is made up of 16 amino acids. Germline values: CDR1 SGHNT, CDR2 YYREEE (reference sequence). V was cut by 2 bases and J by 4 bases, with 16 bases left in between. The CDR3 spells CASSFFRGNGYNEQFF. CDR3 nucleotide sequence: TGTGCCAGCAGCTTCTTCCGGGGGAATGGGTACAATGAGCAGTTCTTC.

The rearrangement links TRBV5-3 to TRBJ1-4; D is unclear. TRBV5-3 is noted as an ORF with a role that remains uncertain. The CDR3 has 15 amino acids. Trimming cost V 6 bases and J 4 bases, with 16 bases left between them. The CDR3 DNA reads TGTGCCAGAATAGGTAGTCACATTGTTAATGAAAAACTGTTTTTT. Its translation: CARIGSHIVNEKLFF.

The J gene is TRBJ2-7, the V gene TRBV18; no definite D call. CDR1 is KGHSH, CDR2 LQKENI, per germline. Trimming pared 3 bases from V and 4 bases from J, leaving 10 bases between. CDR3 length equals 13 residues. The CDR3 bases are TGTGCCAGCTCACCTGGGAAAGAATACGAGCAGTACTTC. Translated: CASSPGKEYEQYF.

The chain links TRBV28 to TRBJ1-4, with unresolved D. The CDR3 covers 16 residues. Germline CDR1 reads MDHEN; CDR2 reads SYDVKM. The V gene lost 5 bases and the J gene lost 10 bases, with 23 bases spanning the gap. The CDR3 DNA reads as TGTGCCAGCAGTGAACCTACCGCGACCGAGCGCCGAAAACTGTTTTTT. It codes for CASSEPTATERRKLFF.

CDR3 sequence (DNA): TGCGCCAGCAGCCAAACTCCCGGGACAGGCCTAAACTATGGCTACACCTTC. As protein: CASSQTPGTGLNYGYTF. The genes are TRBV4-1 and TRBJ1-2; TRBD1 aligns across 8 bases. Germline lookup yields CDR1 MGHRA and CDR2 YSYEKL. The CDR3 totals 17 residues. J lost 2 bases, V lost 2 bases, and 10 bases had no gene match.

This clone has only a few counts. CDR3: CASSSTVGPWDTEAFF. The DNA for the CDR3 is TGTGCCAGCAGCTCAACGGTTGGGCCCTGGGACACTGAAGCTTTCTTT. V is TRBV7-9 and J is TRBJ1-1; D uncertain. This CDR3 contains 16 residues. Per the germline V gene, CDR1 is SEHNR and CDR2 is FQNEAQ (reference sequence). V shed 4 bases and J shed 3 bases, with 18 bases lying between them.

CDR3 residues: CASSWEGWGETQYF. The CDR3 DNA reads as TGCGCCAGCAGTTGGGAGGGTTGGGGAGAGACCCAGTACTTC. The chain employs TRBV5-1 and TRBJ2-5, with 7 bases lining up with TRBD2. The CDR3 is made up of 14 amino acids. V was pared by 5 bases and J by 4 bases, with 8 bases of the junction left unmatched. Per germline, CDR1 SGHRS and CDR2 YFSETQ.

The chain has TRBV28 and TRBJ2-1; 7 bases line up with TRBD1. V lost 4 bases to trimming and J lost 0 bases; unmatched junction nucleotides: 6. CDR3 length equals 16 residues. Germline V gene lookup returns CDR1 MDHEN and CDR2 SYDVKM. As DNA, the CDR3 is TGTGCCAGCAGTTCCACAGGGGCCCCCTCCTACAATGAGCAGTTCTTC. It encodes CASSSTGAPSYNEQFF.